This T cell receptor beta chain originates from a study of blood T cell repertoires in COVID-19. Study as a whole: From the United States, Italy and Spain came samples of acute and convalescent COVID-19. Nucleic acid was either cDNA or gDNA, and it came from T cells, B-cell-depleted T cells, or PBMCs.

In the source study's methods: Cell counts per sample came from amplifying reference gene primers. Measured with immunoSEQ multiplex PCR; TCRdb has only the in-frame clones, and not every one. The DNA was the basis for D and trimming; V, J and clone size are from that table. The table lists tens of thousands of clones, approximately 90% of them singletons, with 3.4% in the top ten. In germline, CDR1 is LGHDT, CDR2 YNNKEL (reference sequence). Trimming cost V 4 bases and J 3 bases; bases outside gene matches: 11. CDR3 length: 19 residues. This rearrangement joins TRBV3-1 (or the pseudogene TRBV3-2) to TRBJ2-2, with 13 bases aligning to TRBD2. Sequencing used peripheral blood. This sequence originates from a woman aged 45-65 years with COVID-19, enrolled during active disease. Here the CDR3 reads CASSPTGTSGIGHTGELFF. In nucleotides, the CDR3 is TGTGCCAGCAGCCCGACCGGGACTAGCGGGATAGGGCACACCGGGGAGCTGTTTTTT.